This TCR beta chain was sequenced in a study of Ad26.COV2.S vaccination and SARS-CoV-2 variants. Clones were sequenced by immunoSEQ multiplex PCR, and TCRdb holds only the in-frame ones, with some missing. The sample yields 200,000 to 250,000 clones, roughly 90% seen once. Details on this clone: Its target is not known.

Overall study findings and caveats: Placebo recipients showed lower spike-specific TCR breadth than vaccinees.

The sample's treatment: 15 to 20 received Ad26.COV2.S at low or high dose, single or two shots; about five received placebo; per-sample allocation not given. It was on day 63 after the first vaccine or placebo injection that samples were taken. Sequencing used peripheral blood, obtained in a trial of Ad26.COV2.S vaccine versus placebo. The sequence came from a person aged 18-60 years who received the Ad26.COV2.S COVID-19 vaccine or a placebo.

The CDR3 DNA follows: TGTGCCAGCAGTGAATTTCGGGGAGGAGCTAACTATGGCTACACCTTC. It encodes CASSEFRGGANYGYTF. V usage is TRBV2 and J usage is TRBJ1-2; D is undetermined. Trimming stripped 2 bases from V and 0 bases from J, with 13 bases between. The CDR3 loop spans 16 amino acids. CDR1 is SNHLY and CDR2 is FYNNEI in the germline V gene.